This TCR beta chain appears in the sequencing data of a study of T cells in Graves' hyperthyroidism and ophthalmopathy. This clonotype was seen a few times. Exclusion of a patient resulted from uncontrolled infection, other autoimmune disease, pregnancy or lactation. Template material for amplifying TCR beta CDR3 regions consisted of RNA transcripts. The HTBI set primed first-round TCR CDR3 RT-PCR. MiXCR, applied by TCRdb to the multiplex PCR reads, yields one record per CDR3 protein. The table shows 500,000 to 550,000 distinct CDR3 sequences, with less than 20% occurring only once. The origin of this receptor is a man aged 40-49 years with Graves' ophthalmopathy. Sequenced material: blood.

For the CDR3, the DNA is TGTGCCAGCAGGCGAGCAGGGAAGGATCAGCCCCAGCATTTT. Its protein is CASRRAGKDQPQHF. This chain uses TRBV6-1 with TRBJ1-5; weak D call: TRBD1 (5 bases). The germline V and J ends were trimmed by 6 bases and 5 bases, with 14 bases remaining between them. Germline V gives CDR1 MNHNS, CDR2 SASEGT. CDR3 size: 14 residues.